These T cell receptor beta chains were read from a single sample in a study of T cell responses to AZD1222 COVID-19 vaccine. Some clones are missing from TCRdb's copy, which holds only in-frame ones; the method was immunoSEQ multiplex PCR. The sample lists over 120,000 clones; 92% were seen once. The source was peripheral blood, collected on day 0 of AZD1222 vaccination. The receptors derive from an adult in good health. The CDR3 runs from the conserved cysteine through the conserved F or W. D genes are given only for firm matches. Size is stated for part of the rows, as once, few or many counts, or as a class when the clone is expanded.

TRBJ2-7	.	TRBV6-5	.	12	TGTGCCAGCAGCTCCGACAGCTACGAGCAGTACTTC	CASSSDSYEQYF
TRBJ2-6	.	TRBV5-1	.	16	TGCGCCAGCAGCGTCGGGACGGTATCTGGGGCCAACGTCCTGACTTTC	CASSVGTVSGANVLTF
TRBJ1-5	.	TRBV18	once	14	TGTGCCAGCTCACCACAAGGGCTTGCTCAGCCCCAGCATTTT	CASSPQGLAQPQHF
TRBJ2-3	.	TRBV7-3	.	14	TGTGCCAGCAGCTTAATAGTGAACGCAGATACGCAGTATTTT	CASSLIVNADTQYF
TRBJ2-5	.	TRBV21-1	.	16	TGTGCCAGCAGCAAAGCGCGGAGCCGTAGTTGCGAGACCCAGTACTTC	CASSKARSRSCETQYF
TRBJ2-1	TRBD1	TRBV7-7	.	15	TGTGCTAGCAGCCCCGGGACAGGGAATGGCAATGAGCAGTTCTTC	CASSPGTGNGNEQFF
TRBJ1-3	.	TRBV3-1/TRBV3-2	.	13	TGTGCCAGCAGCACTCTCAGAGTTGACACCATATATTTT	CASSTLRVDTIYF
TRBJ1-3	.	TRBV4-2	.	16	TGTGCCAGCAGCCAAGTCCAGGGAGCTGGAGGAAACACCATATATTTT	CASSQVQGAGGNTIYF
TRBJ2-7	.	TRBV4-1	.	14	TGCGCCAGCAGCCAACTGGACAGACCTTACGAGCAGTACTTC	CASSQLDRPYEQYF
TRBJ2-7	TRBD2	TRBV2	.	14	TGTGCCAGCAGTCCAGGAGCGGGGAGTTACGAGCAGTACTTC	CASSPGAGSYEQYF
TRBJ2-3	.	TRBV12-3/TRBV12-4	.	13	TGTGCCAGCAGTTTTAAGCGGGCAGATACGCAGTATTTT	CASSFKRADTQYF
TRBJ2-7	.	TRBV9	.	13	TGTGCCAGCAGCGTAGCTGAATCCTACGAGCAGTACTTC	CASSVAESYEQYF
TRBJ2-2	TRBD1	TRBV6-2/TRBV6-3	.	17	TGTGCCAGCAGTTACCTCCGGGACAGGGGGCCGGCCGGGGAGCTGTTTTTT	CASSYLRDRGPAGELFF
TRBJ1-5	.	TRBV11-2	.	14	TGTGCCAGCAGCTTACAGGGAGGAATTCAGCCCCAGCATTTT	CASSLQGGIQPQHF
TRBJ1-6	.	TRBV27	.	13	TGTGCCAGCAGTTTATCAGTGAATTCACCCCTCCACTTT	CASSLSVNSPLHF
TRBJ2-5	TRBD1	TRBV7-9	.	13	TGTGCCAGCAGCTTCCTACAGGGGGAGACCCAGTACTTC	CASSFLQGETQYF
TRBJ2-7	TRBD1	TRBV23-1	.	12	TGCGCCAGCAGGGACAGGACGGGGGAGCAGTACTTC	CASRDRTGEQYF
TRBJ1-2	TRBD1	TRBV7-9	.	15	TGTGCCAGCAGCTTAGCAGGGGGCGTGGGCTATGGCTACACCTTC	CASSLAGGVGYGYTF
TRBJ1-5	.	TRBV6-5	.	14	TGTGCCAGCAGTTACTCGCCGACCAGTAGTCCCCAGCATTTT	CASSYSPTSSPQHF
TRBJ1-1	.	TRBV7-2	.	13	TGTGCCAGCAGCAATAATAAGAACACTGAAGCTTTCTTT	CASSNNKNTEAFF
TRBJ2-1	TRBD1	TRBV24-1	once	15	TGTGCCACCAGTGACCCGGGACAGGGGGACAATGAGCAGTTCTTC	CATSDPGQGDNEQFF
TRBJ1-1	.	TRBV18	.	15	TGTGCCAGCTCACCACGGAGCAGGGGCGTTAATGAAGCTTTCTTT	CASSPRSRGVNEAFF
TRBJ1-2	.	TRBV11-2	.	13	TGTGCCAGCAGCTTCCAACGGAACTATGGCTACACCTTC	CASSFQRNYGYTF
TRBJ2-3	.	TRBV4-1	.	18	TGCGCCAGCAGCCAGGAAACCAAGCGGCACGCCTTGGTAGATACGCAGTATTTT	CASSQETKRHALVDTQYF
TRBJ1-5	TRBD1	TRBV23-1	.	19	TGCGCCAGCAGTCAGGTCTCACAGAACCCGACAGGGAAAAATCAGCCCCAGCATTTT	CASSQVSQNPTGKNQPQHF
TRBJ2-2	.	TRBV6-2/TRBV6-3	.	14	TGTGCCAGCAGTTACATCCCCGACACCGGGGAGCTGTTTTTT	CASSYIPDTGELFF
TRBJ1-5	.	TRBV5-8	.	15	TGTGCCAGCAGGCCACAGGGCTATAGCAATCAGCCCCAGCATTTT	CASRPQGYSNQPQHF
TRBJ2-5	.	TRBV12-3/TRBV12-4	.	13	TGTGCCAGCAGTTATGGAATGGACGAGACCCAGTACTTC	CASSYGMDETQYF
TRBJ2-2	.	TRBV6-2/TRBV6-3	once	12	TGTGCCAGCAGCGACCAGGGCAGGGAGCTGTTTTTT	CASSDQGRELFF
TRBJ2-3	.	TRBV11-3	.	15	TGTGCCAGCAGCTTATGGGGCACGAGCACAGATACGCAGTATTTT	CASSLWGTSTDTQYF
TRBJ2-3	TRBD2	TRBV2	few	15	TGTGCCAGCAGCGCGACTAGCGGGGGGGCAGATACGCAGTATTTT	CASSATSGGADTQYF
TRBJ2-3	TRBD2	TRBV19	.	17	TGTGCCAGTTCTTCCCGCCACCTAGCGGGGGTGGCAGATACGCAGTATTTT	CASSSRHLAGVADTQYF
TRBJ1-5	.	TRBV19	once	14	TGTGCCAGTAGTATTACGGGCGGCAATCAGCCCCAGCATTTT	CASSITGGNQPQHF
TRBJ1-5	.	TRBV6-5	.	16	TGTGCCAGCAGTTTTATCGGGGGGAAAAGCAATCAGCCCCAGCATTTT	CASSFIGGKSNQPQHF
TRBJ2-7	.	TRBV3-1/TRBV3-2	.	14	TGTGCCAGCAGCCAAGCGGGGGACTCCTACGAGCAGTACTTC	CASSQAGDSYEQYF
TRBJ2-1	TRBD2	TRBV27	.	15	TGTGCCAGCAGTTTTAGCGGGGGCCATATTAATGAGCAGTTCTTC	CASSFSGGHINEQFF
TRBJ1-2	.	TRBV19	few	13	TGTGCCAGTAGTATAGGCAGGGGCTATGGCTACACCTTC	CASSIGRGYGYTF
TRBJ1-1	.	TRBV30	.	17	TGTGCCTGGAGTGAGCCCCTTCCAACCTGGTGGAACACTGAAGCTTTCTTT	CAWSEPLPTWWNTEAFF
TRBJ2-7	.	TRBV13	.	12	TGTGCCAGCAGCTTTCCCTCCTCTCGGCAGTACTTC	CASSFPSSRQYF
TRBJ1-3	.	TRBV29-1	.	13	TGCAGCGCGAGGAAAAGCTCTGGAAACACCATATATTTT	CSARKSSGNTIYF
TRBJ1-2	TRBD1	TRBV2	.	14	TGTGCCAGCAGTGGGACAGGTTATAACTATGGCTACACCTTC	CASSGTGYNYGYTF
TRBJ2-7	TRBD1	TRBV7-9	.	16	TGTGCCAGCAGCTTGTCCGGACAGGGGGCCGTCGACGAGCAGTACTTC	CASSLSGQGAVDEQYF
TRBJ1-2	.	TRBV19	.	12	TGTGCCAGTAGGACTAGCGGGCTCGGCTACACCTTC	CASRTSGLGYTF
TRBJ1-5	.	TRBV6-4	.	13	TGTGCCAGCAGTTTATCGTGGGATCAGCCCCAGCATTTT	CASSLSWDQPQHF
TRBJ1-2	.	TRBV5-1	.	13	TGCGCCAGCAGCGCCCAGCTCAACTATGGCTACACCTTC	CASSAQLNYGYTF
TRBJ1-1	.	TRBV19	.	13	TGTGCCAGTAGTATATATGACCGGGAGGAAGCTTTCTTT	CASSIYDREEAFF
TRBJ1-1	TRBD1	TRBV10-3	.	15	TGTGCCATCAGTGAGGACAGGGGATTGGGTACTGAAGCTTTCTTT	CAISEDRGLGTEAFF
TRBJ1-1	.	TRBV29-1	.	11	TGCAGCGTTGAGGGGCTCACTGAAGCTTTCTTT	CSVEGLTEAFF
TRBJ2-1	.	TRBV12-3/TRBV12-4	.	13	TGTGCCAGCAGTTTACCCCCTCTTAATGAGCAGTTCTTC	CASSLPPLNEQFF
TRBJ1-5	.	TRBV12-3/TRBV12-4	.	13	TGTGCCAGCCGTGGGTTAGTCAGCCAGCCCCAGCATTTT	CASRGLVSQPQHF
TRBJ2-1	.	TRBV6-5	.	15	TGTGCCAGCAGCCCCAGGGGGCGGGGGGCGCGGGAGCAGTTCTTC	CASSPRGRGAREQFF
TRBJ1-4	.	TRBV5-1	.	16	TGCGCCAGCAGCTTAAGAATCAGGGCCTCGGGTGAAAAACTGTTTTTT	CASSLRIRASGEKLFF
TRBJ2-3	TRBD2	TRBV5-4	.	15	TGTGCCAGCAGCTTGGGAGCGGGGGGGCCAGATACGCAGTATTTT	CASSLGAGGPDTQYF
TRBJ1-3	.	TRBV5-1	.	17	TGCGCCAGCAGCGCCTCCGGGACGTACAACTCTGGAAACACCATATATTTT	CASSASGTYNSGNTIYF
TRBJ2-7	.	TRBV7-9	.	13	TGTGCCAGCAGCGTCTCAGGGGGAGGAGAGCAGTACTTC	CASSVSGGGEQYF